This TCR beta chain was identified in a study of blood T cells in healthy people across ages. Then a second PCR, running roughly 7 to 11 cycles, was carried out with a sample-barcoded 5' primer and a J-beta primer mix. Using its own MiXCR run on the 5' RACE reads, TCRdb lists one record per CDR3 protein. The sample carries fewer than 700,000 distinct CDR3 sequences, roughly 43% recorded once. The CDR3 runs 13 residues. Trimming removed 6 bases at V and 8 bases at J, with 14 bases between. The sample providers were healthy Caucasian people from Russia, aged roughly 6 to 95. This clonotype has just one count.

The origin of this receptor is a man aged 80 or over in good health. Sequencing was performed on blood. The chain couples TRBV12-3 or TRBV12-4 to TRBJ2-1; a weak D match, TRBD1 (5 bases). The chain's CDR3 is CASRDNTGDEQFF. Written as DNA, the CDR3 is TGTGCCAGCAGGGATAATACAGGCGATGAGCAGTTCTTC.